The clone carrying this TCR beta chain was picked up a small number of times. What it recognizes is unknown. A read error may explain this, as a much larger clone is one base away. In patients chosen for sequencing, flow cytometry had shown CD8+CD57+ cell expansion. No therapy was given to patients before blood sampling. In germline, CDR1 is SEHNR, CDR2 FQNEAQ (reference sequence). CDR3 length equals 17 residues. It was genomic DNA that served as the template for profiling TCR beta VDJ and CDR3. TCRdb redid the calling of the reads with MiXCR, one entry per CDR3 protein. The sample records about 200,000 distinct CDR3 sequences, approximately 65% being singletons. This record belongs to a study of CD8+CD57+ T cells in acquired aplastic anemia. At the level of the study: Average DNA yield from sorted CD4+ and CD8+ cells was around 3 ug.

Notes on the study in general: There were over 25 CD8+ CDR3 sequences that occurred in both patients and controls.

The genes are TRBV7-9 and TRBJ2-3; TRBD2 matches 10 bases. Sequenced: sorted CD4+, CD8+, or CD8+CD57+ T cells (not recorded which) from PBMCs. The clonotype was recovered from a human donor with aplastic anemia. The CDR3 loop reads CASSLFPSGGYTDTQDF. DNA for the CDR3: TGTGCCAGCAGCTTATTTCCTAGCGGGGGTTACACAGATACGCAGGATTTT.